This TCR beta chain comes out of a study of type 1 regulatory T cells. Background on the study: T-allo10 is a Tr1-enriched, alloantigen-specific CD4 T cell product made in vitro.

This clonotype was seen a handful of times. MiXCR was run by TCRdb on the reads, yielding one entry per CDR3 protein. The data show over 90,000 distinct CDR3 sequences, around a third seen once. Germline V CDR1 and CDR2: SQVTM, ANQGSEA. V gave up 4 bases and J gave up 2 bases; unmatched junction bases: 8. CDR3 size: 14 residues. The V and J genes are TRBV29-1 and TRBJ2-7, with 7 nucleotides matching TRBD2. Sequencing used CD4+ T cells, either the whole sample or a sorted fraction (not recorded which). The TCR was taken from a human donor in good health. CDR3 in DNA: TGCAGCGTTGTAGGCGGGAGAGACCCCTACGAGCAGTACTTC. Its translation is CSVVGGRDPYEQYF.